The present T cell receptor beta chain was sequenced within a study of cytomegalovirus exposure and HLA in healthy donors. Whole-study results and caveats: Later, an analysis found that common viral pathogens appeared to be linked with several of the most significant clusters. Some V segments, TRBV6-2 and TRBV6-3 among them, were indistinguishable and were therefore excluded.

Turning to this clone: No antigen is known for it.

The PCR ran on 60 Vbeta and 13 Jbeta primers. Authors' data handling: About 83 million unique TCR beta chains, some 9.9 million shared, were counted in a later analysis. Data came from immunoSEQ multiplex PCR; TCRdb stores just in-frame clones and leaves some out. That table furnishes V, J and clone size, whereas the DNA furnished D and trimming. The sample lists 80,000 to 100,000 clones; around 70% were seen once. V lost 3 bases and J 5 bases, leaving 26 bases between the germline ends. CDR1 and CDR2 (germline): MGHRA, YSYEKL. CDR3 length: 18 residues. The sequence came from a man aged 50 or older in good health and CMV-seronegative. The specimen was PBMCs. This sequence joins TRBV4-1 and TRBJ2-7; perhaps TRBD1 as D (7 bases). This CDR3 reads CASSHSTGLRGFFDEQYF. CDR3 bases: TGCGCCAGCAGCCACTCGACAGGGCTGCGGGGCTTCTTCGACGAGCAGTACTTC.